This T cell receptor beta chain was profiled in a study of T cell repertoires in ileal Crohn's disease. Study results and limitations: Endoscopic recurrence occurred in every patient whose clonality exceeded 26.8%. Sorted CD8 T cells held more high-frequency clones than CD4.

Worth noting for this clone: The target antigen is unknown.

Assay used: immunoSEQ multiplex PCR; TCRdb lists only in-frame clones, some missing. Of more than 15,000 clones detected, around four fifths appear once; the ten largest clones hold 10% to 13%. The CDR3 is 13 residues long. Germline V lookup: CDR1 SGDLS, CDR2 YYNGEE. J gave up 4 bases and V 4 bases, and 4 bases lay outside the gene matches. This TCR was sampled from an adult with Crohn's disease. Sequenced: ileal tissue. This rearrangement joins TRBV9 to TRBJ1-1; 7 nucleotides agree with TRBD1. This CDR3 is CASSPGGSTEAFF. The CDR3 DNA is TGTGCCAGCAGCCCAGGGGGGAGCACTGAAGCTTTCTTT. Combining the CDR3 with reference TRBV9 and TRBJ1-1 gives the whole variable domain DSGVTQTPKHLITATGQRVTLRCSPRSGDLSVYWYQQSLDQGLQFLIQYYNGEERAKGNILERFSAQQFPDLHSELNLSSLELGDSALYFCASSPGGSTEAFFGQGTRLTVV.